These 28 T cell receptor beta chains were sequenced from one sample in a study of CD8 T cells in Susac syndrome. Random hexamers were used to reverse transcribe about 0.5 to 1 ug of RNA. One entry per CDR3 protein, called by TCRdb with MiXCR from the immunoSEQ multiplex PCR reads. This sample yields 100,000 to 150,000 distinct CDR3 sequences, of which over 85% are seen a single time; roughly 0.087% belongs to the top ten. Input material: CD4+ T cells from PBMCs. The source of these receptors is a human donor in good health.

This clonotype was seen a single time. This chain links TRBV7-2 with TRBJ2-3; the D gene is possibly TRBD2 (6 bases). The length of the CDR3 is 13 residues. The V gene's germline CDR1 is SGHTA and CDR2 FQGNSA. V was cut by 11 bases and J by 4 bases, with 16 bases left in between. The CDR3 loop is CALLISGSDTQYF. CDR3 bases: TGTGCCCTCCTTATTAGCGGATCAGATACGCAGTATTTT.

This clonotype was recorded once. This chain connects TRBV6-5 to TRBJ1-2; perhaps TRBD1 as D (6 bases). Deletions cut 6 bases from V and 6 bases from J, with 17 bases between. The germline gives CDR1 MNHEY, CDR2 SVGAGI. CDR3 size: 14 residues. The CDR3 bases are TGTGCCAGCAGCTTTTTGGACAGAGCAAATGGCTACACCTTC. Protein product: CASSFLDRANGYTF.

The genes are TRBV20-1 and TRBJ2-7, with D tentatively TRBD1 (5 bases). CDR1 DFQATT and CDR2 SNEGSKA come from the germline V gene (reference sequence). The CDR3 is 12 residues long. With 5 bases removed from V and 1 base from J, the gap between germline ends came to 9 bases. CDR3 in DNA: TGCAGTGCTCTCGACAGATCCTACGAGCAGTACTTC. Translating it yields CSALDRSYEQYF.

This sequence joins TRBV2 and TRBJ1-2; no clear D. The V gene lost 7 bases and the J gene lost 8 bases, with 11 bases spanning the gap. CDR1 SNHLY and CDR2 FYNNEI come from the germline V gene. The CDR3 consists of 11 residues. For the CDR3, the DNA is TGTGCCAGCATACGAGTGGGCGGCTACACCTTC. Translated: CASIRVGGYTF. Full variable domain (remainder filled in from reference TRBV2 and TRBJ1-2): EPEVTQTPSHQVTQMGQEVILRCVPISNHLYFYWYRQILGQKVEFLVSFYNNEISEKSEIFDDQFSVERPDGSNFTLKIRSTKLEDSAMYFCASIRVGGYTFGSGTRLTVV.

The CDR3 loop is CATKTPQGYNEQFF. CDR3 DNA sequence: TGTGCCACCAAGACCCCACAGGGATACAATGAGCAGTTCTTC. The chain uses TRBV28 and TRBJ2-1, with a possible D match to TRBD1 (6 bases). CDR3 length: 14 residues. CDR1 is MDHEN and CDR2 is SYDVKM in the germline V gene. The germline V and J ends were trimmed by 10 bases and 4 bases, with 17 bases remaining between them.

The CDR3, as DNA: TGTGCCAGCAGCTCCGGACAGCTCACTAACTATGGCTACACCTTC. It codes for CASSSGQLTNYGYTF. This chain uses TRBV7-9 with TRBJ1-2; TRBD1 might be the D (6 bases). V was shortened by 4 bases and J by 0 bases, with 12 bases between the two germline ends. From germline, CDR1 is SEHNR and CDR2 FQNEAQ (reference sequence). This CDR3 region has 15 residues.

The CDR3 reads CASSFGPYYEQYF. The CDR3, as DNA: TGTGCCAGCAGTTTCGGCCCATACTACGAGCAGTACTTC. The chain employs TRBV12-3 or TRBV12-4 and TRBJ2-7; D is uncertain. Trimming removed 3 bases from V and 3 bases from J, with 9 bases in between. The CDR3 runs to 13 residues.

The chain combines TRBV7-9 with TRBJ2-5; D not certain. The CDR3 consists of 12 residues. The V and J ends lost 5 bases and 3 bases respectively, with 7 bases between them. CDR1 is SEHNR, CDR2 FQNEAQ, per germline (reference sequence). CDR3 in amino acids: CASSPNEETQYF. In nucleotides, the CDR3 is TGTGCCAGCAGCCCCAATGAAGAGACCCAGTACTTC. The entire variable domain, with the rest obtained from reference TRBV7-9 and TRBJ2-5, is as follows: DTGVSQNPRHKITKRGQNVTFRCDPISEHNRLYWYRQTLGQGPEFLTYFQNEAQLEKSRLLSDRFSAERPKGSFSTLEIQRTEQGDSAMYLCASSPNEETQYFGPGTRLLVL.

The chain employs TRBV9 and TRBJ2-1; tentatively, D is TRBD2 (5 bases). Germline V gene lookup returns CDR1 SGDLS and CDR2 YYNGEE. This CDR3 has 17 residues. V was clipped by 1 base and J by 0 bases, with 14 bases between them. The CDR3 loop is CASSVQAGTSSYNEQFF. Written as DNA, the CDR3 is TGTGCCAGCAGCGTACAGGCGGGCACCAGCTCCTACAATGAGCAGTTCTTC.

The V gene is TRBV6-1, the J gene TRBJ1-1, with TRBD1 matching over 7 bases. Trimming removed 2 bases from V and 1 base from J; junction bases left unmatched: 4. Germline V lookup: CDR1 MNHNS, CDR2 SASEGT. This CDR3 spans 15 amino acids. CDR3 DNA sequence: TGTGCCAGCAGTGAACCCCGACAGGGGAACACTGAAGCTTTCTTT. Its translation: CASSEPRQGNTEAFF.

This clonotype was detected only once. Here the CDR3 DNA reads TGTGCCAGCAGCTTCCGGGACATACCGTATTTT. As protein: CASSFRDIPYF. The chain carries TRBV7-2 and TRBJ2-3; TRBD1 is a possible D gene (6 bases). Deletions cut 3 bases from V and 14 bases from J, with 12 bases between. The CDR3 loop spans 11 amino acids. Germline V gene sequence: CDR1 SGHTA, CDR2 FQGNSA.

The chain is built from TRBV15 and TRBJ1-5; no definite D call. Germline V gene data show CDR1 as LNHNV and CDR2 as YYDKDF (reference sequence). The V end lost 0 bases, the J end lost 1 base, and 7 bases lay between the germline ends. This CDR3 spans 15 amino acids. The CDR3 protein is CATSRDFLSNQPQHF. CDR3 DNA sequence: TGTGCCACCAGCAGAGACTTCTTAAGCAATCAGCCCCAGCATTTT. Complete variable domain (other parts from reference TRBV15 and TRBJ1-5): DAMVIQNPRYQVTQFGKPVTLSCSQTLNHNVMYWYQQKSSQAPKLLFHYYDKDFNNEADTPDNFQSRRPNTSFCFLDIRSPGLGDTAMYLCATSRDFLSNQPQHFGDGTRLSIL.

CDR3 residues: CSAIPGPRQPQHF. The DNA of the CDR3 is TGCAGTGCTATTCCGGGACCGCGTCAGCCCCAGCATTTT. The V and J genes are TRBV20-1 and TRBJ1-5; D perhaps matches TRBD1 (5 bases). V dropped 4 bases and J dropped 6 bases, with 13 bases sitting between them. This CDR3 is built from 13 residues. Germline assignment: CDR1 DFQATT and CDR2 SNEGSKA (reference sequence).

CDR3 region: CASKRMPQGKGETQYF. Written as DNA, the CDR3 is TGTGCCAGCAAGCGGATGCCACAGGGGAAGGGCGAGACCCAGTACTTC. The chain combines TRBV2 with TRBJ2-5, with 7 nucleotides matching TRBD1. V lost 7 bases and J lost 5; bases outside the gene matches: 16. Germline V gene data show CDR1 as SNHLY and CDR2 as FYNNEI. This CDR3 is built from 16 residues.

The chain has TRBV5-1 and TRBJ2-2; no clear D. V dropped 0 bases and J dropped 1 base, with 10 bases sitting between them. This CDR3 is 16 amino acids long. Per the germline V gene, CDR1 is SGHRS and CDR2 is YFSETQ. The CDR3 here is CASSLGHPGNTGELFF. The DNA of the CDR3 is TGCGCCAGCAGCTTGGGGCATCCAGGGAACACCGGGGAGCTGTTTTTT.

This sequence joins TRBV30 and TRBJ2-2; 9 nucleotides align to TRBD1. The CDR3 length is 15 residues. Germline V gives CDR1 GTSNPN, CDR2 SVGIG (reference sequence). The trim removed 0 bases at V and 8 bases at J, leaving 7 bases unmatched. The CDR3 spells CAWSVGTGMMGELFF. CDR3 nucleotides: TGTGCCTGGAGTGTGGGGACAGGGATGATGGGGGAGCTGTTTTTT.

The V call is TRBV2, the J call TRBJ1-5; possibly TRBD1 for D (5 bases). V was trimmed by 8 bases and J by 2 bases, leaving 13 bases between them. There are 14 residues in the CDR3. The germline V gene has CDR1 SNHLY and CDR2 FYNNEI. The CDR3 nucleotides are TGTGCCAGCGGGGACTCGGGAGGCAATCAGCCCCAGCATTTT. This gives the protein CASGDSGGNQPQHF. The whole variable domain, remainder taken from reference TRBV2 and TRBJ1-5, is EPEVTQTPSHQVTQMGQEVILRCVPISNHLYFYWYRQILGQKVEFLVSFYNNEISEKSEIFDDQFSVERPDGSNFTLKIRSTKLEDSAMYFCASGDSGGNQPQHFGDGTRLSIL.

The chain is built from TRBV5-1 and TRBJ1-1; TRBD1 might be the D (5 bases). The V gene lost 7 bases and the J gene lost 0 bases, with 13 bases spanning the gap. The CDR3 runs 14 residues. Germline values: CDR1 SGHRS, CDR2 YFSETQ. The CDR3 DNA follows: TGCGCCAGCTCGGGGGGGGGAATGAACACTGAAGCTTTCTTT. Its translation: CASSGGGMNTEAFF.

This chain connects TRBV15 to TRBJ2-1; D perhaps matches TRBD2 (5 bases). The V gene lost 1 base and the J gene lost 0 bases, with 10 bases spanning the gap. CDR1 is LNHNV, CDR2 YYDKDF, per germline (reference sequence). There are 16 residues in the CDR3. The CDR3 sequence is CATSRGAEPSYNEQFF. CDR3 DNA sequence: TGTGCCACCAGCAGAGGAGCGGAACCCTCCTACAATGAGCAGTTCTTC. Together with reference TRBV15 and TRBJ2-1, the CDR3 gives the full variable domain: DAMVIQNPRYQVTQFGKPVTLSCSQTLNHNVMYWYQQKSSQAPKLLFHYYDKDFNNEADTPDNFQSRRPNTSFCFLDIRSPGLGDTAMYLCATSRGAEPSYNEQFFGPGTRLTVL.

The chain joins TRBV16 to TRBJ2-5; no clear D. The V gene's germline CDR1 is KGHSY and CDR2 FQNENV. V was shortened by 2 bases and J by 4 bases, with 14 bases between the two germline ends. This CDR3 spans 15 amino acids. In DNA form, the CDR3 reads TGTGCCAGCAGCCAACGCTTAGAGACCGCAGAGACCCAGTACTTC. It encodes CASSQRLETAETQYF.

V usage is TRBV7-9 and J usage is TRBJ2-7; 12 nucleotides line up with TRBD2. The CDR3 is 15 residues long. CDR1 and CDR2 (germline): SEHNR, FQNEAQ (reference sequence). Trimming cost V 5 bases and J 5 bases; bases outside gene matches: 7. The CDR3 coding sequence is TGTGCCAGCAGCCCGACTAGCGGGAGAATGAACGAGCAGTACTTC. Translating it yields CASSPTSGRMNEQYF.

The chain links TRBV7-2 to TRBJ2-3; D call uncertain. The CDR3 sequence is 15 residues long. Trimming shortened V by 3 bases and J by 2 bases, and 12 bases separated the two germline ends. Germline V gene sequence: CDR1 SGHTA, CDR2 FQGNSA. Written as DNA, the CDR3 is TGTGCCAGCAGCTTCGTGTCAACGGCCACAGATACGCAGTATTTT. Translation: CASSFVSTATDTQYF.

V is TRBV5-1 and J is TRBJ2-3, with 8 bases that match TRBD2. Trimming at V came to 3 bases and at J to 3 bases, leaving 6 bases not matched to a gene. The CDR3 has 15 residues. CDR1 and CDR2 from the germline V gene are SGHRS and YFSETQ. CDR3 sequence (DNA): TGCGCCAGCAGCTCCGGGACTAGAATTACAGATACGCAGTATTTT. Translating gives CASSSGTRITDTQYF.

The chain couples TRBV12-3 or TRBV12-4 to TRBJ1-5, with D possibly matching TRBD1 (6 bases). CDR3 length equals 15 residues. V was clipped by 6 bases and J by 2 bases, with 14 bases between them. CDR3 in amino acids: CASRSGTTGNQPQHF. CDR3 in DNA: TGTGCCAGCAGATCCGGGACAACTGGCAATCAGCCCCAGCATTTT.

The rearrangement joins TRBV18 to TRBJ1-1, with D unresolved. The CDR3 totals 14 residues. Trimming took 6 bases from V and 4 from J, leaving 15 bases between them. Per the germline V gene, CDR1 is KGHSH and CDR2 is LQKENI. This CDR3 is CASSPDRSATEAFF. The CDR3, as DNA: TGTGCCAGCTCCCCGGACCGTTCAGCCACTGAAGCTTTCTTT. The full variable domain, with the rest looked up from reference TRBV18 and TRBJ1-1, is NAGVMQNPRHLVRRRGQEARLRCSPMKGHSHVYWYRQLPEEGLKFMVYLQKENIIDESGMPKERFSAEFPKEGPSILRIQQVVRGDSAAYFCASSPDRSATEAFFGQGTRLTVV.

This chain uses TRBV5-6 with TRBJ2-2, with TRBD2 identical over 7 bases. V lost 4 bases, J lost 4 bases, and 7 bases stayed unmatched. From germline, CDR1 is SGHDT and CDR2 YYEEEE. This CDR3 is 15 amino acids long. CDR3 sequence (DNA): TGTGCCAGCAGCGTCCTAGCGGATATCACCGGGGAGCTGTTTTTT. It codes for CASSVLADITGELFF.

V usage is TRBV29-1 and J usage is TRBJ1-1; TRBD1 agrees at 10 bases. V lost 6 bases, J lost 5 bases, and 6 bases stayed unmatched. The CDR3 runs to 13 residues. Looked up from germline, CDR1 is SQVTM and CDR2 is ANQGSEA. The CDR3 is CSVGDRGGTEAFF. In nucleotides, the CDR3 is TGCAGCGTGGGGGACAGGGGCGGAACTGAAGCTTTCTTT.

Here the CDR3 reads CASGHFEYSNQPQHF. For the CDR3, the DNA is TGTGCCAGTGGACACTTTGAATATAGCAATCAGCCCCAGCATTTT. The V call is TRBV19, the J call TRBJ1-5; D is possibly TRBD1 (5 bases). Deletions cut 8 bases from V and 0 bases from J, with 14 bases between. The CDR3 has 15 amino acids. Germline CDR1 is LNHDA and CDR2 is SQIVND (reference sequence).